Following are 15 T cell receptor beta chains from one sample sequenced in a study of CD8 T cells in ankylosing spondylitis. Their recognized antigens are unknown. Findings of the study overall: Within ankylosing spondylitis blood, a TCR beta motif made up of seven or eight highly homologous variants appeared to be characteristic.

TCRdb processed the 5' RACE reads anew with MiXCR; each CDR3 protein has one entry. The data contain fewer than 650,000 distinct CDR3 sequences, roughly 13% of them seen just once; the ten biggest clones take up around 7%. The sample consisted of blood, either unsorted or a sorted T cell fraction (not recorded which). The receptors originated from a male donor with ankylosing spondylitis.

This clonotype has a handful of counts. The J gene is TRBJ1-1, the V gene TRBV7-8; weak D call: TRBD1 (5 bases). Per germline, CDR1 SGHVS and CDR2 FQNEAQ. The CDR3 has 12 amino acids. Trimming cost V 5 bases and J 10 bases, with 14 bases left between them. CDR3 nucleotides: TGTGCCAGCAGCCCAGCTGGTGGGGGAGCTTTCTTT. It codes for CASSPAGGGAFF.

This clonotype was counted only a few times. V usage is TRBV7-2 and J usage is TRBJ1-2, with 7 bases lining up with TRBD1. Germline values: CDR1 SGHTA, CDR2 FQGNSA. With 3 bases clipped from V and 8 bases from J, the junction kept 6 bases outside the gene matches. The CDR3 spans 13 residues. CDR3 loop: CASSFQGGSGYTF. The CDR3 region has the DNA TGTGCCAGCAGCTTTCAGGGGGGATCGGGCTACACCTTC.

In this sample, this clonotype turned up a few times. V and J are TRBV6-1 and TRBJ1-4, with D hard to call. Germline CDR1 is MNHNS and CDR2 is SASEGT. The CDR3 runs to 16 residues. Trimming took off 2 bases at V and 0 bases at J, with 10 bases between the two ends. CDR3 sequence: CASSETMYSTNEKLFF. Written as DNA, the CDR3 is TGTGCCAGCAGTGAAACCATGTATTCAACTAATGAAAAACTGTTTTTT.

This clonotype has at least ten counts. This chain uses TRBV20-1 with TRBJ2-1; tentative D call: TRBD2 (5 bases). This CDR3 is 17 amino acids long. The germline gives CDR1 DFQATT, CDR2 SNEGSKA (reference sequence). V lost 2 bases and J 2 bases, leaving 19 bases between the germline ends. The CDR3 DNA sequence: TGCAGTGCTAGAAGGGCATTGTGGGAGAGCCCCTACAATGAGCAGTTCTTC. Protein product: CSARRALWESPYNEQFF.

A few counts support this clonotype. V usage is TRBV20-1 and J usage is TRBJ2-5, with D tentatively TRBD2 (6 bases). The CDR3 spans 12 residues. Germline loops: CDR1 DFQATT, CDR2 SNEGSKA (reference sequence). The V end lost 6 bases, the J end lost 9 bases, and 17 bases lay between the germline ends. The CDR3 DNA follows: TGCAGTGCACCGGGACCCGGGGGATCCCAGTACTTC. Translating it yields CSAPGPGGSQYF.

This clonotype was detected many times. V usage is TRBV20-1 and J usage is TRBJ2-3, with D uncertain. This CDR3 region has 10 residues. V was shortened by 1 base and J by 4 bases, with 0 bases between the two germline ends. In germline, CDR1 is DFQATT, CDR2 SNEGSKA (reference sequence). CDR3 sequence (DNA): TGCAGTGCTAGAGCAGATACGCAGTATTTT. Encoded protein: CSARADTQYF.

About this clonotype: A much larger clone is a single base away; this may be a read error. The chain employs TRBV5-1 and TRBJ2-7; possible D gene TRBD1, 5 bases. The CDR3 sequence is 15 residues long. V was clipped by 6 bases and J by 2 bases, with 18 bases between them. Per the germline V gene, CDR1 is SGHRS and CDR2 is YFSETQ. CDR3 residues: CASNLGDLTTYEQYF. The CDR3 DNA reads TGCGCCAGCAACCTAGGGGATTTAACTACCTACGAGCAGTACTTC.

On this clonotype itself: Its ends do not fully match the called genes, so a read error is possible. This sequence joins TRBV13 and TRBJ1-4; D ambiguous. This CDR3 has 19 residues. Germline V gene data show CDR1 as PRHDT and CDR2 as FYEKMQ (reference sequence). Here the CDR3 DNA reads TGTGCCCGCAGCTCTGGGCTCGGCAAAACCCTCGGGGCTAATGAAAAACTGTTTTTT. The encoded protein is CARSSGLGKTLGANEKLFF. Filled out from reference TRBV13 and TRBJ1-4, the complete variable domain reads AAGVIQSPRHLIKEKRETATLKCYPIPRHDTVYWYQQGPGQDPQFLISFYEKMQSDKGSIPDRFSAQQFSDYHSELNMSSLELGDSALYFCARSSGLGKTLGANEKLFFGSGTQLSVL.

This clonotype occurred many times. The CDR3 spells CSVLDWRETQYF. For the CDR3, the DNA is TGCAGCGTTCTAGACTGGCGGGAGACCCAGTACTTC. The V gene is TRBV29-1, the J gene TRBJ2-5; no definite D call. V shed 5 bases and J shed 5 bases, with 12 bases lying between them. The CDR3 runs to 12 residues. Germline V gene sequence: CDR1 SQVTM, CDR2 ANQGSEA.

In DNA form, the CDR3 reads TGCAGTGCCAAAGACCTTTGGACACCTAATCAGCCCCAGCATTTT. Translation: CSAKDLWTPNQPQHF. This chain joins TRBV20-1 and TRBJ1-5; a possible D gene is TRBD1 (5 bases). The CDR3 extends over 15 amino acids. V lost 6 bases, J lost 4 bases, and 19 bases lay in between. Germline V gene lookup returns CDR1 DFQATT and CDR2 SNEGSKA (reference sequence).

The CDR3 sequence is CASSQSGKGLGSNQPQHF. The DNA of the CDR3 is TGCGCCAGCAGCCAGTCGGGCAAGGGGTTGGGCAGCAATCAGCCCCAGCATTTT. This chain connects TRBV4-1 to TRBJ1-5; perhaps TRBD1 as D (5 bases). This CDR3 comprises 18 residues. V lost 3 bases and J 1 base, leaving 19 bases between the germline ends. The germline V gene encodes CDR1 MGHRA and CDR2 YSYEKL.

This clonotype was observed many times. The V gene is TRBV10-3, the J gene TRBJ2-2; 11 bases are a match to TRBD2. V lost 6 bases to trimming and J lost 0 bases; unmatched junction nucleotides: 6. This CDR3 has 17 amino acids. Germline V gives CDR1 ENHRY, CDR2 SYGVKD. The CDR3: CAIRDSLAGANTGELFF. The CDR3 coding sequence is TGTGCCATCAGGGATTCACTAGCGGGAGCGAACACCGGGGAGCTGTTTTTT.

In its sample, this clonotype was seen a few times. This rearrangement joins TRBV12-3 or TRBV12-4 to TRBJ2-2; TRBD1 matches 8 bases. Losses at the gene ends were 6 bases for V and 5 bases for J; bases not matched to a gene: 2. The length of the CDR3 is 13 residues. The chain's CDR3 is CASRQGATGELFF. In DNA form, the CDR3 reads TGTGCCAGCAGGCAGGGGGCAACCGGGGAGCTGTTTTTT.

The chain is built from TRBV11-2 and TRBJ1-4; the D is unclear. Germline-derived CDR1 and CDR2 are SGHAT and FQNNGV. The CDR3 is made up of 16 amino acids. Trimming left V 8 bases short and J 8 bases short, with 24 bases between. The CDR3 DNA follows: TGTGCCAGCCAACCCACCCTTGAGGGAGGGTTAGAAAAACTGTTTTTT. Amino acid sequence: CASQPTLEGGLEKLFF.

The sample holds a few counts of this clonotype. The V gene is TRBV20-1, the J gene TRBJ2-1; 7 bases match TRBD2. The CDR3 length is 16 residues. V gave up 2 bases and J gave up 6 bases; unmatched junction bases: 13. Germline loops: CDR1 DFQATT, CDR2 SNEGSKA (reference sequence). The CDR3 sequence: CSARTLMSGGPNEQFF. CDR3 in DNA: TGCAGTGCTAGAACCCTGATGTCGGGAGGCCCCAATGAGCAGTTCTTC.